Following are 5 T cell receptor beta chains from one sample sequenced in a study of T cells in Graves' hyperthyroidism and ophthalmopathy. Researchers took RNA transcripts and amplified the TCR beta CDR3 regions from them. When the TCR CDR3 underwent first-round RT-PCR, the HTBI primer set was used. TCRdb independently ran MiXCR on the multiplex PCR reads; one entry per CDR3 protein. The sample has about 160,000 distinct CDR3 sequences; roughly 10% are singletons. The sequenced sample consisted of blood. Source of these receptors: a woman under 30 with Graves' hyperthyroidism that later progressed to Graves' ophthalmopathy.

The chain employs TRBV6-9 and TRBJ2-7, with 9 bases fitting TRBD2. V was clipped by 4 bases and J by 0 bases; unmatched bases: 7. CDR1 and CDR2 (germline): MNHGY, SVAAGI. The CDR3 has 16 amino acids. The CDR3 loop reads CASSWQAGGSSYEQYF. The CDR3 DNA reads as TGTGCCAGCAGTTGGCAAGCGGGGGGATCCTCCTACGAGCAGTACTTC.

The chain recombines TRBV7-9 with TRBJ2-3, with 16 bases aligning to TRBD2. In germline, CDR1 is SEHNR, CDR2 FQNEAQ (reference sequence). The V and J ends lost 5 bases and 6 bases, in that order; junction bases with no gene match: 14. This CDR3 spans 19 amino acids. CDR3 DNA: TGTGCCAGCAGCACAACCCCGGGACTAGCGGGGGGGCCAAGGGATACGCAGTATTTT. It codes for CASSTTPGLAGGPRDTQYF.

This clonotype appeared many times. The gene calls are TRBV29-1 and TRBJ2-1; 8 bases are a match to TRBD2. J lost 8 bases, V lost 3 bases, and 9 bases had no gene match. Germline V gene sequence: CDR1 SQVTM, CDR2 ANQGSEA. The CDR3 runs to 14 residues. CDR3 DNA sequence: TGCAGCGTTGAGTTTAGCGGGAAGATCGATGAGCAGTTCTTC. This codes for CSVEFSGKIDEQFF.

The sample holds many counts of this clonotype. The V gene is TRBV30, the J gene TRBJ1-6, with a weak D call TRBD1 (6 bases). CDR3 size: 12 residues. The V end lost 5 bases, the J end lost 13 bases, and 15 bases lay between the germline ends. The V gene's germline CDR1 is GTSNPN and CDR2 SVGIG (reference sequence). The CDR3 coding sequence is TGTGCCTGGGCTTCAGGGGCAGGGCCCCTCCACTTT. Protein sequence: CAWASGAGPLHF. The variable domain in full, completed from reference TRBV30 and TRBJ1-6, reads SQTIHQWPATLVQPVGSPLSLECTVEGTSNPNLYWYRQAAGRGLQLLFYSVGIGQISSEVPQNLSASRPQDRQFILSSKKLLLSDSGFYLCAWASGAGPLHFGNGTRLTVT.

Many counts were recorded for this clonotype. This sequence joins TRBV24-1 and TRBJ2-1; 7 positions match TRBD1. This CDR3 is 15 amino acids long. CDR1 and CDR2 (germline): KGHDR, SFDVKD. After removal of 9 bases from V and 0 bases from J, the junction contained 7 bases not matched to a gene. CDR3 amino acids: CATFGQAGSYNEQFF. CDR3 sequence (DNA): TGTGCCACCTTCGGACAGGCCGGCTCCTACAATGAGCAGTTCTTC.